This TCR beta chain was profiled in a study of T cell responses to AZD1222 COVID-19 vaccine. Produced via immunoSEQ multiplex PCR; TCRdb's table is partial and in-frame only. The repertoire includes 45,000 to 65,000 clones, approximately 80% of them detected once, and roughly 4.9% sits in the top ten. As for this clone: Its antigen is undetermined.

Overall study results and limits: Clonal diversity may have been underestimated in mostly white British donors. Within unmutated variant regions lay the reported targets of nearly half of spike-specific TCRs.

The CDR3 length is 15 residues. The junction had 5 bases not matched to a gene; V was cut back by 3 bases and J by 6 bases. Per the germline V gene, CDR1 is LGHDT and CDR2 is YNNKEL (reference sequence). This receptor was obtained from an adult who received the AZD1222 COVID-19 vaccine. The V call is TRBV3-1 (or the pseudogene TRBV3-2), the J call TRBJ2-1; 10 positions agree with TRBD2. The material was peripheral blood, obtained 28 days after the second AZD1222 dose. CDR3 in amino acids: CASSQQLAGPNEQFF. The CDR3 region has the DNA TGTGCCAGCAGCCAGCAACTAGCGGGGCCCAATGAGCAGTTCTTC.